Reported below is one T cell receptor (beta chain). Other nucleotide sequences from this sample produce the same CDR3. This CDR3 has 14 residues. The germline V and J ends were trimmed by 0 bases and 0 bases, with 6 bases remaining between them. The germline V gene has CDR1 SGHDT and CDR2 YYEEEE. These data originate in a study of Ad26.COV2.S vaccination and SARS-CoV-2 variants. Background on the study: As a participant in COV1001, the donor was in the Ad26.COV2.S trial arm. The study gave Ad26.COV2.S intramuscularly, once or twice 56 days apart.

Treatment defined: roughly 20 received Ad26.COV2.S at low or high dose, single or two shots; about 5 received placebo; per-sample allocation not given. On day 63 after the first injection, vaccine and placebo recipients gave samples. Only in-frame clones appear in the TCRdb table, and some are missing; sequencing was by immunoSEQ multiplex PCR. The sample has a few hundred thousand clones, around 85% seen once. This chain joins TRBV5-6 and TRBJ1-2; no clear D. This clonotype originated in a person between 18 and 60 years old who received the Ad26.COV2.S COVID-19 vaccine or a placebo. The sample here was peripheral blood, taken in a trial of Ad26.COV2.S vaccine versus placebo. CDR3 in amino acids: CASSLGGSNYGYTF. The CDR3 DNA reads as TGTGCCAGCAGCTTGGGAGGATCTAACTATGGCTACACCTTC.